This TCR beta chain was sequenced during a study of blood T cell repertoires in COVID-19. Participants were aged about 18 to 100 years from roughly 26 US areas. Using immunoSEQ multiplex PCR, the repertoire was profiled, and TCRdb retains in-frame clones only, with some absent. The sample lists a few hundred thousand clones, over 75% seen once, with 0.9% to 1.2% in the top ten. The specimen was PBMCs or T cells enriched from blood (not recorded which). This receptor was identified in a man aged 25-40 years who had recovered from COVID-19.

CDR3 bases: TGTGCCAGCAGCGTGGGACTTAGTGAGTCCTACAATGAGCAGTTCTTC. It encodes CASSVGLSESYNEQFF. The chain carries TRBV9 and TRBJ2-1; D might be TRBD2 (6 bases). The CDR3 covers 16 residues. CDR1 is SGDLS and CDR2 is YYNGEE in the germline V gene. Trimming took off 2 bases at V and 1 base at J, with 13 bases between the two ends.